This TCR beta chain was retrieved from a study of blood T cell repertoires in COVID-19. TCRdb's copy holds only in-frame clones and misses some; the assay was immunoSEQ multiplex PCR. The table shows roughly 170,000 clones, with around nine tenths occurring only once. Germline V gives CDR1 SNHLY, CDR2 FYNNEI. Trimming took off 1 base at V and 7 bases at J, with 13 bases between the two ends. There are 14 residues in the CDR3. Sequenced: peripheral blood. The chain carries TRBV2 and TRBJ1-2; D is ambiguous. This TCR was sampled from a man aged 40-49 years with active or convalescent COVID-19. CDR3 in DNA: TGTGCCAGCAGTGAAGATTTACCGTTGCGTGGCTACACCTTC. Protein product: CASSEDLPLRGYTF.